The sequence of this T cell receptor beta chain was determined in a study of T cells in Graves' hyperthyroidism and ophthalmopathy. Study results and limitations: In the blood, most expanded thyroid clonotypes above 0.001 appeared as well. Researchers report that a 13 V-J model separated ophthalmopathy from stable hyperthyroidism.

Newly diagnosed patients aged 18 to 65 had hyperthyroidism of under 2 months' duration. As concerns this clonotype: The antigen is unknown.

The CDR3 spans 15 residues. The germline V gene has CDR1 LNHDA and CDR2 SQIVND (reference sequence). With 2 bases clipped from V and 0 bases from J, the junction kept 1 base outside the gene matches. From RNA transcripts, TCR beta CDR3 regions were amplified. Primed by the HTBI set, a first-round RT-PCR was run on the TCR CDR3. Using its own MiXCR run on the multiplex PCR reads, TCRdb lists one record per CDR3 protein. The top ten hold over 25% of the sample, which has a few hundred thousand distinct CDR3 sequences, 15% seen once. The clonotype was recovered from a woman between 25 and 40 years old with Graves' hyperthyroidism. The rearrangement links TRBV19 to TRBJ2-1; 7 bases match TRBD2. The sample taken for sequencing was blood. In DNA form, the CDR3 reads TGTGCCAGTAGTATAAGCGGGAACTCCTACAATGAGCAGTTCTTC. Translated: CASSISGNSYNEQFF.